Following are 9 T cell receptor beta chains from one sample sequenced in a study of T cells in narcolepsy. Generated by immunoSEQ multiplex PCR, the TCRdb table keeps only in-frame clones and is missing some. The sample lists 32,000 or so clones; around 77% were seen once. Material: memory (CD45RA-) CD4+ T cells from blood. The receptors were sampled from a human donor in good health.

The rearrangement links TRBV19 to TRBJ1-3; D ambiguous. The CDR3 length is 12 residues. Germline V gene data show CDR1 as LNHDA and CDR2 as SQIVND (reference sequence). The V and J ends lost 10 bases and 2 bases respectively, with 9 bases between them. In nucleotides, the CDR3 is TGTGCCAACCGGACGGCTGGAAACACCATATATTTT. Translating gives CANRTAGNTIYF.

The rearrangement joins TRBV27 to TRBJ1-1, with TRBD1 matching 8 bases. Per germline, CDR1 MNHEY and CDR2 SMNVEV (reference sequence). CDR3 length equals 14 residues. The V gene end was trimmed by 5 bases and the J gene end by 7 bases; junction bases not matched to a gene: 9. CDR3 region: CASSPQQGGGEAFF. CDR3 DNA sequence: TGTGCCAGCAGTCCGCAACAGGGGGGTGGTGAAGCTTTCTTT.

This clone was recorded a few times. The chain recombines TRBV6-1 with TRBJ1-2; D is ambiguous. Germline assignment: CDR1 MNHNS and CDR2 SASEGT. Deletions cut 7 bases from V and 4 bases from J, with 10 bases between. CDR3 size: 12 residues. CDR3 sequence reads: CASTPGVYGYTF. DNA for the CDR3: TGTGCCAGCACTCCCGGGGTCTATGGCTACACCTTC.

V and J are TRBV27 and TRBJ2-3; TRBD2 matches at 7 bases. CDR3 length: 14 residues. Trimming took 6 bases from V and 4 from J; bases not matched to a gene: 7. The germline gives CDR1 MNHEY, CDR2 SMNVEV (reference sequence). In DNA form, the CDR3 reads TGTGCCAGCAGACCCGCAGGGAGGGCAGATACGCAGTATTTT. It translates to CASRPAGRADTQYF.

The J gene is TRBJ2-3, the V gene TRBV7-6, with a tentative D call TRBD2 (6 bases). Trimming stripped 1 base from V and 5 bases from J, with 16 bases between. CDR1 is SGHVS and CDR2 is FNYEAQ in the germline V gene. The CDR3 has 16 amino acids. CDR3 loop: CASSLGSGLSLDTQYF. In DNA form, the CDR3 reads TGTGCCAGCAGCTTAGGCAGCGGGTTAAGTTTAGATACGCAGTATTTT.

The CDR3 protein is CATSRDRFGNTIYF. CDR3 nucleotide sequence: TGTGCCACCAGCAGAGACAGATTCGGAAACACCATATATTTT. The genes are TRBV15 and TRBJ1-3, with D uncertain. Germline V CDR1 and CDR2: LNHNV, YYDKDF (reference sequence). V was clipped by 0 bases and J by 4 bases, with 7 bases between them. This CDR3 comprises 14 residues.

V is TRBV30 and J is TRBJ1-6, with D unclear. Germline CDR1 is GTSNPN and CDR2 is SVGIG (reference sequence). Trimming pared 3 bases from V and 9 bases from J, leaving 12 bases between. CDR3 length equals 13 residues. Here the CDR3 reads CAWRGGPGSPLHF. In DNA form, the CDR3 reads TGTGCCTGGAGAGGTGGCCCGGGTTCACCCCTCCACTTT.

V is TRBV6-6 and J is TRBJ1-2, with D unresolved. The CDR3 totals 14 residues. Germline CDR1 is MNHNY and CDR2 is SVGAGI (reference sequence). Trimming removed 0 bases from V and 0 bases from J, with 5 bases in between. The CDR3: CASSYSTTNYGYTF. Here the CDR3 DNA reads TGTGCCAGCAGTTACTCAACAACTAACTATGGCTACACCTTC.

The rearrangement links TRBV27 to TRBJ1-5, with TRBD1 matching 7 bases. Germline values: CDR1 MNHEY, CDR2 SMNVEV (reference sequence). Trimming cost V 3 bases and J 7 bases; bases outside gene matches: 6. CDR3 length: 14 amino acids. This chain's CDR3 is CASSFRQGGQPQHF. CDR3 nucleotides: TGTGCCAGCAGTTTTAGACAGGGAGGGCAGCCCCAGCATTTT.